The 22 T cell receptor beta chains in this list originate from one sample, sequenced in a study of cytomegalovirus exposure and HLA in healthy donors. Some clones are missing from TCRdb's copy, which holds only in-frame ones; the method was immunoSEQ multiplex PCR. The table lists 150,000 to 200,000 clones, roughly nine tenths of them singletons, with roughly 5.8% in the top ten. The source material was PBMCs. The receptors were sampled from a woman in her 30s in good health and CMV-seronegative.

The chain carries TRBV27 and TRBJ2-7; 11 bases align to TRBD2. The CDR3 consists of 14 residues. Germline V gene lookup returns CDR1 MNHEY and CDR2 SMNVEV (reference sequence). V shed 7 bases and J 4 bases; nucleotides not matched to a gene: 6. CDR3 coding DNA: TGTGCCAGCAAGGTAGCGGGAGGGTCTTACGAGCAGTACTTC. Translated: CASKVAGGSYEQYF.

V usage is TRBV5-6 and J usage is TRBJ2-3, with D hard to call. CDR3 length: 14 residues. Trimming took 4 bases from V and 2 from J, leaving 11 bases between them. Germline V CDR1 and CDR2: SGHDT, YYEEEE. The CDR3 bases are TGTGCCAGCAGCACCTACATCCCCACAGATACGCAGTATTTT. Amino acid sequence: CASSTYIPTDTQYF. The complete variable domain, with remaining parts taken from reference TRBV5-6 and TRBJ2-3, reads DAGVTQSPTHLIKTRGQQVTLRCSPKSGHDTVSWYQQALGQGPQFIFQYYEEEERQRGNFPDRFSGHQFPNYSSELNVNALLLGDSALYLCASSTYIPTDTQYFGPGTRLTVL.

The J gene is TRBJ2-1, the V gene TRBV7-3; the D gene is possibly TRBD2 (6 bases). Trimming removed 5 bases from V and 3 bases from J, with 14 bases in between. There are 15 residues in the CDR3. CDR1 and CDR2 from the germline V gene are SGHTA and FQGTGA. DNA for the CDR3: TGTGCCAGCAGCCCTGGCGGGAAAATCTACAATGAGCAGTTCTTC. Amino acids: CASSPGGKIYNEQFF.

The chain is built from TRBV7-9 and TRBJ1-1; D possibly corresponds to TRBD1 (5 bases). The CDR3 totals 18 residues. V was pared by 2 bases and J by 6 bases, with 25 bases between. CDR1 is SEHNR, CDR2 FQNEAQ, per germline (reference sequence). CDR3 region: CASSLSVSRGAAIAEAFF. The CDR3, as DNA: TGTGCCAGCAGCTTATCCGTTTCGAGGGGCGCAGCGATCGCTGAAGCTTTCTTT.

The V gene is TRBV6-6, the J gene TRBJ1-2; unclear D gene. Germline assignment: CDR1 MNHNY and CDR2 SVGAGI (reference sequence). The CDR3 loop spans 10 amino acids. Trimming shortened V by 10 bases and J by 8 bases, and 11 bases separated the two germline ends. The CDR3 nucleotides read TGTGCCACCCGCAGGCAGGGCTACACCTTC. Protein sequence: CATRRQGYTF.

The chain employs TRBV19 and TRBJ2-7; D is uncertain. CDR3 length equals 15 residues. Trimming shortened V by 5 bases and J by 0 bases, and 14 bases separated the two germline ends. The germline V gene has CDR1 LNHDA and CDR2 SQIVND (reference sequence). DNA for the CDR3: TGTGCCAGTAGTGCACGACATTCTAGCTCCTACGAGCAGTACTTC. Its protein is CASSARHSSSYEQYF. The variable domain in full, completed from reference TRBV19 and TRBJ2-7, reads DGGITQSPKYLFRKEGQNVTLSCEQNLNHDAMYWYRQDPGQGLRLIYYSQIVNDFQKGDIAEGYSVSREKKESFPLTVTSAQKNPTAFYLCASSARHSSSYEQYFGPGTRLTVT.

This chain uses TRBV11-3 with TRBJ2-1, with 8 bases identical to TRBD2. The CDR3 sequence is 13 residues long. From germline, CDR1 is SGHNT and CDR2 YENEEA. Trimming cost V 5 bases and J 9 bases; bases outside gene matches: 6. CDR3 protein: CASSPGLALEQFF. The CDR3 bases are TGTGCCAGCAGCCCTGGACTAGCCCTTGAGCAGTTCTTC.

The gene calls are TRBV7-9 and TRBJ1-1, with TRBD1 identical over 8 bases. The CDR3 is 14 amino acids. Trimming at V came to 4 bases and at J to 5 bases, leaving 6 bases not matched to a gene. Germline lookup yields CDR1 SEHNR and CDR2 FQNEAQ (reference sequence). The CDR3 nucleotides read TGTGCCAGCAGCTCCGGACAGGGAGAGACTGAAGCTTTCTTT. Translated: CASSSGQGETEAFF. Together with reference TRBV7-9 and TRBJ1-1, the CDR3 gives the full variable domain: DTGVSQNPRHKITKRGQNVTFRCDPISEHNRLYWYRQTLGQGPEFLTYFQNEAQLEKSRLLSDRFSAERPKGSFSTLEIQRTEQGDSAMYLCASSSGQGETEAFFGQGTRLTVV.

This clone was seen more than once but under ten times. The genes are TRBV2 and TRBJ1-1; 7 bases line up with TRBD1. V shed 3 bases, J shed 1 base, and the junction held 5 bases outside the gene matches. The CDR3 contains 15 residues. Germline V gene data show CDR1 as SNHLY and CDR2 as FYNNEI. The CDR3, as DNA: TGTGCCAGCAGTGATCCGGGACAGCGGAACACTGAAGCTTTCTTT. Encoded protein: CASSDPGQRNTEAFF.

V usage is TRBV7-8 and J usage is TRBJ1-1, with TRBD1 as a possible D gene (6 bases). CDR1 is SGHVS and CDR2 is FQNEAQ in the germline V gene. The CDR3 has 15 residues. Trimming took 3 bases from V and 3 from J, leaving 14 bases between them. This chain's CDR3 is CASSFEGVWDTEAFF. CDR3 DNA: TGTGCCAGCAGCTTTGAGGGGGTGTGGGACACTGAAGCTTTCTTT. The full variable domain, in which reference TRBV7-8 and TRBJ1-1 provide the parts outside the CDR3, is GAGVSQSPRYKVAKRGQDVALRCDPISGHVSLFWYQQALGQGPEFLTYFQNEAQLDKSGLPSDRFFAERPEGSVSTLKIQRTQQEDSAVYLCASSFEGVWDTEAFFGQGTRLTVV.

Only a few counts were recorded for this clone. This rearrangement joins TRBV27 to TRBJ1-1; 11 bases fit TRBD1. The germline V gene has CDR1 MNHEY and CDR2 SMNVEV (reference sequence). The CDR3 length is 15 residues. Unmatched junction bases numbered 6, after V lost 4 bases and J lost 5 bases. The CDR3 region is CASSSGQGDWTEAFF. In DNA, the CDR3 is TGTGCCAGCAGTTCGGGACAGGGGGATTGGACTGAAGCTTTCTTT.

The chain is built from TRBV6-6 and TRBJ1-5; D gene ambiguous. The CDR3 is made up of 11 amino acids. V was cut by 4 bases and J by 7 bases, with 5 bases left in between. Germline assignment: CDR1 MNHNY and CDR2 SVGAGI (reference sequence). The CDR3 DNA sequence: TGTGCCAGCAGTTTTGAACAGCCCCAGCATTTT. Residues: CASSFEQPQHF.

The chain links TRBV19 to TRBJ2-7; D is unclear. Trimming took 4 bases from V and 3 from J, leaving 10 bases between them. Germline CDR1 is LNHDA and CDR2 is SQIVND (reference sequence). The CDR3 runs to 13 residues. The CDR3 is CASSTPTSYEQYF. The DNA for the CDR3 is TGTGCCAGTAGTACACCAACAAGCTACGAGCAGTACTTC. The full variable domain, in which reference TRBV19 and TRBJ2-7 provide the parts outside the CDR3, is DGGITQSPKYLFRKEGQNVTLSCEQNLNHDAMYWYRQDPGQGLRLIYYSQIVNDFQKGDIAEGYSVSREKKESFPLTVTSAQKNPTAFYLCASSTPTSYEQYFGPGTRLTVT.

The V and J genes are TRBV27 and TRBJ1-1, with TRBD1 matching over 7 bases. This CDR3 comprises 13 residues. The germline V gene has CDR1 MNHEY and CDR2 SMNVEV (reference sequence). Trimming took 6 bases from V and 6 from J; bases not matched to a gene: 7. The CDR3 DNA is TGTGCCAGCAGAAAGGGGGCTGGTGCTGAAGCTTTCTTT. Translated, it gives CASRKGAGAEAFF.

The gene calls are TRBV6-1 and TRBJ1-3; D unresolved. The germline V and J ends were trimmed by 5 bases and 3 bases, with 8 bases remaining between them. The germline V gene encodes CDR1 MNHNS and CDR2 SASEGT. The CDR3 is 13 amino acids. The CDR3 region has the DNA TGTGCCAGCAGTCGGGAGATTGGAAACACCATATATTTT. It codes for CASSREIGNTIYF.

V and J are TRBV4-3 and TRBJ2-2; 7 bases are a match to TRBD1. The CDR3 has 15 amino acids. J lost 3 bases, V lost 4 bases, and 5 bases had no gene match. CDR1 LGHNA and CDR2 YSLEER come from the germline V gene. DNA for the CDR3: TGCGCCAGCAGCCCCGCTAGGGGGCACACCGGGGAGCTGTTTTTT. As protein: CASSPARGHTGELFF.

The CDR3 here is CAIWAGTSINSTDTQYF. The CDR3 nucleotides are TGTGCCATCTGGGCCGGGACTTCAATTAATAGCACAGATACGCAGTATTTT. V gene TRBV10-3 combines with J gene TRBJ2-3; D may be TRBD2 (6 bases). Trimming left V 8 bases short and J 0 bases short, with 21 bases between. Per germline, CDR1 ENHRY and CDR2 SYGVKD. CDR3 length: 17 residues.

This chain uses TRBV29-1 with TRBJ2-5; TRBD2 aligns across 8 bases. The CDR3 loop spans 12 amino acids. Trimming at V came to 4 bases and at J to 5 bases, leaving 3 bases not matched to a gene. Germline CDR1 and CDR2: SQVTM and ANQGSEA. CDR3 residues: CSVAGGGETQYF. The DNA for the CDR3 is TGCAGCGTTGCGGGAGGGGGGGAGACCCAGTACTTC.

There are a few counts of this clone. This chain connects TRBV7-3 to TRBJ1-5; D is unclear. Trimming removed 7 bases at V and 8 bases at J, with 21 bases between. CDR1 SGHTA and CDR2 FQGTGA come from the germline V gene. The CDR3 totals 15 residues. In nucleotides, the CDR3 is TGTGCCAGCAACCTGACCCAGCCCGCATCGGAGCCCCAGCATTTT. The encoded protein is CASNLTQPASEPQHF.

V usage is TRBV28 and J usage is TRBJ1-3; D possibly corresponds to TRBD1 (6 bases). Trimming removed 6 bases at V and 2 bases at J, with 14 bases between. This CDR3 has 15 residues. The germline CDR1 and CDR2 sequences are MDHEN and SYDVKM. The CDR3 here is CASRPRTVTGNTIYF. DNA for the CDR3: TGTGCCAGCAGGCCGCGGACAGTGACTGGAAACACCATATATTTT.

J is TRBJ1-1 and V is TRBV7-9; the match to TRBD1 covers 7 bases. V lost 2 bases, J lost 4 bases, and 10 bases stayed unmatched. CDR3 length: 16 amino acids. The germline V gene encodes CDR1 SEHNR and CDR2 FQNEAQ (reference sequence). CDR3 amino acids: CASSLNPGGSSTEAFF. CDR3 nucleotides: TGTGCCAGCAGCTTAAACCCAGGGGGATCGAGCACTGAAGCTTTCTTT.

The chain couples TRBV18 to TRBJ2-5; TRBD1 matches at 7 bases. The CDR3 is made up of 16 amino acids. The V segment lost 3 bases and the J segment 1 base; nucleotides outside the gene matches: 8. CDR1 is KGHSH and CDR2 is LQKENI in the germline V gene. In DNA form, the CDR3 reads TGTGCCAGCTCACCTCCGGGACAGAGGACCCAAGAGACCCAGTACTTC. This gives the protein CASSPPGQRTQETQYF.